This TCR beta chain was recovered during a study of T cell responses to AZD1222 COVID-19 vaccine. Study-wide findings and caveats: Without day 14 samples, only post-peak T cell repertoires were studied. Spike-specific TCR breadth and depth grew following two AZD1222 doses. Spike-spanning, vaccine-associated CD4 TCRs were dominant at 160-218 and 743-854. Donors in the cohort were predominantly white British and more often female, and clonal diversity was possibly underestimated.

Germline CDR1 SGDLS, CDR2 YYNGEE. Trimming left V 0 bases short and J 8 bases short, with 8 bases between. This CDR3 has 12 residues. The data were produced by immunoSEQ multiplex PCR, yet TCRdb's version contains in-frame clones alone and is incomplete. This table holds around 140,000 clones, about 89% found once. Comment on this clone: Its target is unknown.

The J gene is TRBJ1-2, the V gene TRBV9, with unresolved D. Sample: peripheral blood, taken on day 0 of AZD1222 vaccination. This receptor was identified in an adult in good health. Written as DNA, the CDR3 is TGTGCCAGCAGCGTAGGCAGCCAAGGCTACACCTTC. Amino acid sequence: CASSVGSQGYTF.